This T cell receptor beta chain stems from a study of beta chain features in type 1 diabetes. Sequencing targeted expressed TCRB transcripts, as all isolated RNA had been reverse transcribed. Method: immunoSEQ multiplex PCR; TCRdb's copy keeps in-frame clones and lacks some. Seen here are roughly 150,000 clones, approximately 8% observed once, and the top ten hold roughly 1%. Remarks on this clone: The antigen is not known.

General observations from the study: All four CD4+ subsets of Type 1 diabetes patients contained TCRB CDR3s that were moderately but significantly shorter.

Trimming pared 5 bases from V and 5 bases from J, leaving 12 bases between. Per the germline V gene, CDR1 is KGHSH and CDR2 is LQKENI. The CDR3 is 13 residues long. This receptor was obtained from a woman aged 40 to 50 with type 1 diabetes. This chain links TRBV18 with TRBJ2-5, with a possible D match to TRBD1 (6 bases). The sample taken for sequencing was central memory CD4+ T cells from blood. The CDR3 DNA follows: TGTGCCAGCTCAACCGGGACAAGGGAGACCCAGTACTTC. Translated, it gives CASSTGTRETQYF.